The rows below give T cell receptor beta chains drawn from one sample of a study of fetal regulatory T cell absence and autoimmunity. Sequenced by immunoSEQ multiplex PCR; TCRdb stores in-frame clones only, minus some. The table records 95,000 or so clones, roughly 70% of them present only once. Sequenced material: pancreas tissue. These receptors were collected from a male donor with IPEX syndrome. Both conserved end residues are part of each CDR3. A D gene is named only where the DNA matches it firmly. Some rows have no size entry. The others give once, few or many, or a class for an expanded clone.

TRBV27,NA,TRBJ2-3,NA,TGTGCCAGCAGTCCCCCGGGACTCCTCGCAGATACGCAGTATTTT,CASSPPGLLADTQYF
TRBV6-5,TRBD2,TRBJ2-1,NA,TGTGCCAGCAAAAGAACGGGGACTAGCGAGGGGGAGCAGTTCTTC,CASKRTGTSEGEQFF
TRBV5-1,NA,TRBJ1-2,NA,TGCGCCAGCAGCTTGGGAGGGCCCAACTATGGCTACACCTTC,CASSLGGPNYGYTF
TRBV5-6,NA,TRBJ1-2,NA,TGTGCCAGCAGCTTCGGCAGGGCCTCCGGCTACACCTTC,CASSFGRASGYTF
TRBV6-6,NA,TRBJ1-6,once,TGTGCCAGCAGTTACTTGGGGATGTCACCCCTCCACTTT,CASSYLGMSPLHF
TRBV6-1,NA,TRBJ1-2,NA,TGTGCCAGCAGTGACGGGGTTAACTATGGCTACACCTTC,CASSDGVNYGYTF
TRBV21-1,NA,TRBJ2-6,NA,TGTGCCAGCAGCAAAGCGCGGGGACAGGGGAGAAAGGCTGGGGCCAACGTCCTGACTTTC,CASSKARGQGRKAGANVLTF
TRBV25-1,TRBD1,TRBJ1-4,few,TGTGCCAGCAGTGACATCGGGACAGGGAAAGAAAAACTGTTTTTT,CASSDIGTGKEKLFF
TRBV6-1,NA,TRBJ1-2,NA,TGTGCCAGCAGTGAGACAGTACAGGATGGCTACACCTTC,CASSETVQDGYTF
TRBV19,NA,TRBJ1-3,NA,TGTGCCAGTATTCATCCCGGGACGGCCGATTCTGGAAACACCATATATTTT,CASIHPGTADSGNTIYF
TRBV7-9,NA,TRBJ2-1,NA,TGTGCCAGCAGCGTCGAGAGCTTGTTTGGTGGGTATGAGCAGTTCTTC,CASSVESLFGGYEQFF
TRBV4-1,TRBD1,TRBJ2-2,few,TGCGCCAGCAGCCCCGGACAGGAGAACACCGGGGAGCTGTTTTTT,CASSPGQENTGELFF
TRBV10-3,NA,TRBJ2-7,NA,TGTGCCATCAGTGAAGGGGGGAGGTCGGGTGAGCAGTACTTC,CAISEGGRSGEQYF
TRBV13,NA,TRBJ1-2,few,TGTGCCAGCAGCCCCTCGCCCGGCTACACCTTC,CASSPSPGYTF
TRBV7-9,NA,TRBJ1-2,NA,TGTGCCAGCAGCTTAGGGGGGGCCTATGGCTACACCTTC,CASSLGGAYGYTF
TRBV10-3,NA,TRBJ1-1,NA,TGTGCCATCAGTGGACAGGCAATGAACACTGAAGCTTTCTTT,CAISGQAMNTEAFF
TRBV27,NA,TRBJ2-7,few,TGTGCCAGCAGCCGGGGCGCCGGCTACGAGCAGTACTTC,CASSRGAGYEQYF
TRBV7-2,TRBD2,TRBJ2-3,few,TGTGCCAGCAGCTTTGCACTAGCGGGGGCAGCGCAGTATTTT,CASSFALAGAAQYF
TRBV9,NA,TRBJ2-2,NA,TGTGCCAGCAGCTCCCGGACCTTCGCGAACACCGGGGAGCTGTTTTTT,CASSSRTFANTGELFF
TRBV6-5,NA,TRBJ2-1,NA,TGTGCCAGCAGTTACTGGGGAAACAATGAGCAGTTCTTC,CASSYWGNNEQFF
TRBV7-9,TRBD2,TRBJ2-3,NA,TGTGCCAGCAGCCCCAGGACTAGCGGGAGGGGGACAGATACGCAGTATTTT,CASSPRTSGRGTDTQYF
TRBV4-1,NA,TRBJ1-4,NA,TGCGCCAGCAGCCAAGATGGGGGGCCTAATGAAAAACTGTTTTTT,CASSQDGGPNEKLFF
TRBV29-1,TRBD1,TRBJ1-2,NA,TGCAGCGTCCTGCCGTCAGGACAGGGCGATTATGGCTACACCTTC,CSVLPSGQGDYGYTF
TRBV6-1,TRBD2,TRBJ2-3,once,TGTGCCAGCAGTGGGAGCGGGGGGGCCCCTCGGACGCAGTATTTT,CASSGSGGAPRTQYF
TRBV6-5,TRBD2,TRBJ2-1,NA,TGTGCCAGCAGCCCAAGCGGGAGGTTTAAGCAGTTCTTC,CASSPSGRFKQFF
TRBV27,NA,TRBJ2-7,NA,TGTGCCAGCAGCCCAACCCAGGACGGGTACGAGCAGTACTTC,CASSPTQDGYEQYF
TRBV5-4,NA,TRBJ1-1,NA,TGTGCCAGCAGCTTGTTTGGGAACACTGAAGCTTTCTTT,CASSLFGNTEAFF
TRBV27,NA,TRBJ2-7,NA,TGTGCCAGCAGTTCGCAAAATGCGGGACTGACGTCCTACGAGCAGTACTTC,CASSSQNAGLTSYEQYF
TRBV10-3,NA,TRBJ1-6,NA,TGTGCCACCAAGGGGCCGGGGACAAGAGTTAATTCACCCCTCCACTTT,CATKGPGTRVNSPLHF
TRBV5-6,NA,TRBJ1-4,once,TGTGCCAGCAGCTTTGGGCGGACTAATGAAAAACTGTTTTTT,CASSFGRTNEKLFF
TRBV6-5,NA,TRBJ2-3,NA,TGTGCCAGCAGTTTTAGACAGTCTAGCACAGATACGCAGTATTTT,CASSFRQSSTDTQYF
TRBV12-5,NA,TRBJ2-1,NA,TGTGCTAGCGCTTCCTGGCCGAATCGGCAGTTCTTC,CASASWPNRQFF
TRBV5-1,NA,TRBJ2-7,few,TGCGCCAGCAGCTTCCTGACAGGACCCTACGAGCAGTACTTC,CASSFLTGPYEQYF
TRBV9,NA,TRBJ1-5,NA,TGTGCCAGCAGCGTAGATGAGGGACAGCCCCAGCATTTT,CASSVDEGQPQHF
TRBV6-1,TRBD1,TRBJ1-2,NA,TGTGCCAGCAGTGACGGGACAGGGCACTATGGCTACACCTTC,CASSDGTGHYGYTF
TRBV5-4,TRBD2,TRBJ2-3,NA,TGTGCCAGCAGCTTGAGTTGGGGCGGGAGGAGCACAGATACGCAGTATTTT,CASSLSWGGRSTDTQYF
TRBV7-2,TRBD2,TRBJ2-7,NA,TGTGCCAGCAGCTTGACTAGCGGGGGCTACGAGCAGTACTTC,CASSLTSGGYEQYF